One T cell receptor (beta chain) is described in this entry. The data belong to a study of blood T cell repertoires in COVID-19. Whole-study context: The United States, Italy and Spain supplied acute and convalescent COVID-19 samples.

Between the trimmed V and J ends, which lost 1 base and 8 bases, there was a span of 10 bases. Looked up from germline, CDR1 is SGHNT and CDR2 is YYREEE (reference sequence). The CDR3 spans 13 residues. In the source study's methods: Counts of nucleated cells, estimated from reference gene primer amplification, were obtained. Produced via immunoSEQ multiplex PCR; TCRdb's table is partial and in-frame only. V, J and clone size are those of that table, while D and trimming were read from the DNA. The sample shows nearly 200,000 clones, around 81% of them seen only once. This chain connects TRBV5-4 to TRBJ1-3; possible D gene TRBD1, 5 bases. The receptor was isolated from a man aged 60 to 75 with COVID-19, enrolled during active disease. Sequenced material: peripheral blood. Here the CDR3 DNA reads TGTGCCAGCAGCTTGTCACCGGGGGACACCATATATTTT. Translation: CASSLSPGDTIYF.